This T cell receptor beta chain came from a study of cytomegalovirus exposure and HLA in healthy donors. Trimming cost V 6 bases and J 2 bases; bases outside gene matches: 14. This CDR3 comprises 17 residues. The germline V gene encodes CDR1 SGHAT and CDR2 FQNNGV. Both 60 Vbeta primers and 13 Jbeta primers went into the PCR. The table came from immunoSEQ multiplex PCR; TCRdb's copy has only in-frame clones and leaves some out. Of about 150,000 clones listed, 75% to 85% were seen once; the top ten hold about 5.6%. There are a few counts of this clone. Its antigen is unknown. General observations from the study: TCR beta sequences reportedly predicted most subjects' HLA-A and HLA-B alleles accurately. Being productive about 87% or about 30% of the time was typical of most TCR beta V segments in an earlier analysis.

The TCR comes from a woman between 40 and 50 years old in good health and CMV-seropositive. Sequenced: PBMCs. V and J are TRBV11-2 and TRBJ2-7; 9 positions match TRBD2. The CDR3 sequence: CASRLPWAGGQAYEQYF. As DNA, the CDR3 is TGTGCCAGCAGACTGCCCTGGGCGGGAGGGCAGGCCTACGAGCAGTACTTC.